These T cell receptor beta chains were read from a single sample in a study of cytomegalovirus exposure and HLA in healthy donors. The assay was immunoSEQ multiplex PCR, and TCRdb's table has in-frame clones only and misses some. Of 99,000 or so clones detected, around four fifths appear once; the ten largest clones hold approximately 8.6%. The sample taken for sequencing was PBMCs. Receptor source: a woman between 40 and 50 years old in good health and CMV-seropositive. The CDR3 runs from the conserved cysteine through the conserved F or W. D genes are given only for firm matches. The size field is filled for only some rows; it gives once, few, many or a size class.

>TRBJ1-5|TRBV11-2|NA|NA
CASSPSTDQPQHF
TGTGCCAGCAGTCCCTCCACTGATCAGCCCCAGCATTTT
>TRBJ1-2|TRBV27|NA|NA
CASSLFGSVSSANYGYTF
TGTGCCAGCAGTTTATTCGGGTCAGTGTCATCTGCTAACTATGGCTACACCTTC
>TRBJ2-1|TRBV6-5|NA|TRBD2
CASGGVGNEQFF
TGTGCCAGCGGGGGGGTGGGGAATGAGCAGTTCTTC
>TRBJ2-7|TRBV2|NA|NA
CASHDRNPYEQYF
TGTGCCAGCCACGACAGAAATCCCTACGAGCAGTACTTC
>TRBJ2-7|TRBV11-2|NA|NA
CASRPYRGLDSGVLLGQYF
TGTGCCAGCAGACCTTACAGGGGGCTGGATAGCGGGGTTCTCCTGGGGCAGTACTTC
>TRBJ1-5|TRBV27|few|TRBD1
CASSSTGGNNQPQHF
TGTGCCAGCAGTAGTACAGGGGGGAACAATCAGCCCCAGCATTTT
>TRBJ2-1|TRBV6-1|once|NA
CASSEAPVNEQFF
TGTGCCAGCAGTGAAGCGCCAGTCAATGAGCAGTTCTTC
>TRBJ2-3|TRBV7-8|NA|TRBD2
CASSLILSPLLAGPDTQYF
TGTGCCAGCAGCTTAATCCTATCCCCCTTACTAGCGGGGCCAGATACGCAGTATTTT
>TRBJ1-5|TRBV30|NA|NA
CAWKAAGPSNQPQHF
TGTGCCTGGAAAGCGGCCGGGCCTAGCAATCAGCCCCAGCATTTT
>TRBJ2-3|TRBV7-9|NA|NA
CASSLVGTDTQYF
TGTGCCAGCAGCTTAGTCGGCACAGATACGCAGTATTTT
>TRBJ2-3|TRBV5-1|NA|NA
CASTFTPTSTDTQYF
TGCGCCAGCACATTTACCCCTACCAGCACAGATACGCAGTATTTT
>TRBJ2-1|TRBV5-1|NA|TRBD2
CASSLVAGGGEQFF
TGCGCCAGCAGCTTGGTTGCGGGAGGGGGCGAGCAGTTCTTC
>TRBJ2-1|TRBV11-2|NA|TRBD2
CASSLQLAGGLYNEQFF
TGTGCCAGCAGCCTCCAACTAGCGGGAGGTCTTTACAATGAGCAGTTCTTC
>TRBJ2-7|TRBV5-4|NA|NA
CASSPVRTSVEDEQYF
TGTGCCAGCAGCCCTGTCAGGACTTCCGTGGAGGACGAGCAGTACTTC
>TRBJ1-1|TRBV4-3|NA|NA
CASSQRGMNTEAFF
TGCGCCAGCAGCCAACGTGGCATGAACACTGAAGCTTTCTTT
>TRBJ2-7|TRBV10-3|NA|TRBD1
CAISVGQGAYEQYF
TGTGCCATCAGTGTGGGACAGGGGGCCTACGAGCAGTACTTC
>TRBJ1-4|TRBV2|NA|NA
CASRVGSEKLFF
TGTGCCAGCAGGGTGGGGAGTGAAAAACTGTTTTTT
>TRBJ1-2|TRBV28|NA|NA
CASSTSQGLGTF
TGTGCCAGCAGCACGTCACAGGGATTGGGCACCTTC
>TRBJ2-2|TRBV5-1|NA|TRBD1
CASSSTYRGRNTGELFF
TGCGCCAGCAGCTCAACCTACAGGGGTCGAAACACCGGGGAGCTGTTTTTT
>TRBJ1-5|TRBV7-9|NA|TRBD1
CASSPGTGSNQPQHF
TGTGCCAGCAGCCCGGGGACAGGGAGCAATCAGCCCCAGCATTTT
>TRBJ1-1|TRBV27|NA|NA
CASSYKGQLNTEAFF
TGTGCCAGCAGTTATAAAGGACAGTTGAACACTGAAGCTTTCTTT
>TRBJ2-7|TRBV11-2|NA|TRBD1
CASSYDRGEQYF
TGTGCCAGCAGCTACGACAGGGGCGAGCAGTACTTC
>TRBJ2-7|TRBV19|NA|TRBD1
CASSDRDSSYEQYF
TGTGCCAGTAGTGACCGGGACAGCTCCTACGAGCAGTACTTC
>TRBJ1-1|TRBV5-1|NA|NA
CASSLSTGNTEAFF
TGCGCCAGCAGCTTGTCAACAGGTAACACTGAAGCTTTCTTT
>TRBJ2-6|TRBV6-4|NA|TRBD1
CASSDRTGFSGANVLTF
TGTGCCAGCAGTGACAGGACAGGATTTTCTGGGGCCAACGTCCTGACTTTC
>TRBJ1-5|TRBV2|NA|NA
CASSEAGEGQPQHF
TGTGCCAGCAGTGAAGCGGGGGAGGGTCAGCCCCAGCATTTT
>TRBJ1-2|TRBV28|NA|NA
CASSGDRGYTF
TGTGCCAGCAGTGGAGACAGGGGCTACACCTTC
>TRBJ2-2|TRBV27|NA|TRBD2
CASSFEGGRNTGELFF
TGTGCCAGCAGTTTTGAGGGAGGGCGGAACACCGGGGAGCTGTTTTTT
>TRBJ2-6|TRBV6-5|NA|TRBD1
CASSPTGAGANVLTF
TGTGCCAGCAGCCCGACAGGGGCTGGGGCCAACGTCCTGACTTTC
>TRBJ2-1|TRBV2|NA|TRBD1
CASSEYRGPQDNEQFF
TGTGCCAGCAGTGAATACAGGGGGCCCCAGGACAATGAGCAGTTCTTC
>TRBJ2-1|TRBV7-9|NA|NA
CASSHSSFDEQFF
TGTGCCAGCAGTCACAGTAGTTTTGATGAGCAGTTCTTC
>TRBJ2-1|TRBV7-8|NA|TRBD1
CASSPRAGGSLNEQFF
TGTGCCAGCAGCCCTCGCGCAGGGGGCTCGCTCAATGAGCAGTTCTTC
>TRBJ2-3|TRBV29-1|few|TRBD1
CSVEQGYSTDTQYF
TGCAGCGTAGAACAGGGGTACAGCACAGATACGCAGTATTTT
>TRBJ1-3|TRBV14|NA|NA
CASSQVRGARGNTIYF
TGTGCCAGCAGCCAAGTTCGGGGGGCGCGAGGAAACACCATATATTTT
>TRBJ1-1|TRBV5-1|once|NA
CASSYRAGDTEAFF
TGCGCCAGCAGCTATAGGGCAGGGGACACTGAAGCTTTCTTT
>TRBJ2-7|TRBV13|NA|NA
CASSLIDSYEQYF
TGTGCCAGCAGCTTAATAGATTCCTACGAGCAGTACTTC
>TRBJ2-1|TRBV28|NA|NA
CASSLLGLSNEQFF
TGTGCCAGCAGCTTACTGGGACTCTCCAATGAGCAGTTCTTC
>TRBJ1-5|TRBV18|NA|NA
CASSSEFGQPQHF
TGTGCCAGCTCATCGGAGTTCGGACAGCCCCAGCATTTT
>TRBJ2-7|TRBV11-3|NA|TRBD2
CASSSGTSGRFHEQYF
TGTGCCAGCAGCTCCGGGACTAGCGGGAGGTTTCACGAGCAGTACTTC
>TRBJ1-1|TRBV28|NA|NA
CASSSGWNTEAFF
TGTGCCAGCAGTTCCGGGTGGAACACTGAAGCTTTCTTT
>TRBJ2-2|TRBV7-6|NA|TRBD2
CASSPVVAGITGELFF
TGTGCCAGCAGCCCGGTGGTAGCGGGGATCACCGGGGAGCTGTTTTTT
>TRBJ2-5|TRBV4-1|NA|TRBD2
CASSQESGRGWEQYF
TGCGCCAGCAGCCAAGAATCCGGGCGGGGGTGGGAGCAGTACTTC
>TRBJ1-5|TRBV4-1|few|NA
CASSQGLSGGGQPQHF
TGCGCCAGCAGCCAAGGGCTATCTGGGGGAGGACAGCCCCAGCATTTT
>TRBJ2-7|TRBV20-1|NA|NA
CSVPGPYEQYF
TGCAGTGTCCCAGGTCCCTACGAGCAGTACTTC
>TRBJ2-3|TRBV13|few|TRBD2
CASSSEGTGRGVFGSDTQYF
TGTGCCAGCAGCTCCGAAGGTACGGGGCGGGGGGTCTTCGGTTCAGATACGCAGTATTTT
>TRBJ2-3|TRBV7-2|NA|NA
CASSPGGRRTDTQYF
TGTGCCAGCAGCCCGGGTGGCAGACGCACAGATACGCAGTATTTT
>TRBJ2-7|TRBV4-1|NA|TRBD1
CASSQVPSFGDREGF
TGCGCCAGCAGCCAAGTCCCTTCGTTTGGGGACAGGGAGGGGTTC
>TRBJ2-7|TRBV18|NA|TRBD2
CASSATSGSPEQYF
TGTGCCAGCTCCGCGACTAGCGGGAGCCCGGAGCAGTACTTC
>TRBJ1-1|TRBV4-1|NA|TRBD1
CASSHKRDRGTTEAFF
TGCGCCAGCAGCCACAAAAGGGACAGGGGGACCACTGAAGCTTTCTTT
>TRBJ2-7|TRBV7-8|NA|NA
CASTPPGRPEQYF
TGTGCCAGCACCCCCCCGGGGAGGCCAGAGCAGTACTTC
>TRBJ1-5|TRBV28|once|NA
CASSFSDRSNQPQHF
TGTGCCAGCAGTTTCTCGGACAGAAGCAATCAGCCCCAGCATTTT
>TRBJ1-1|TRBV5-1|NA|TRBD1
CASSYVGQMNTEAFF
TGCGCCAGCAGCTATGTGGGACAGATGAACACTGAAGCTTTCTTT
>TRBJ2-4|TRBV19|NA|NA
CASSITGTAKNIQYF
TGTGCCAGTAGTATAACAGGGACGGCCAAAAACATTCAGTACTTC
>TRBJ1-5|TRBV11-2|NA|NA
CASSPEAGGRPDSKQPQHF
TGTGCCAGCAGCCCGGAAGCGGGTGGCAGGCCCGATTCTAAGCAGCCCCAGCATTTT
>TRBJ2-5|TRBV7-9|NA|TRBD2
CSSSARWGGSGKKETQYF
TGTTCCAGCAGCGCGAGATGGGGGGGAAGCGGGAAAAAAGAGACCCAGTACTTC
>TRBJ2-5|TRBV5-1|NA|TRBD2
CASSPGLAGTKTQYF
TGCGCCAGCAGCCCCGGACTAGCGGGGACAAAGACCCAGTACTTC
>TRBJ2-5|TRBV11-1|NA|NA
CASSPPGQETQYF
TGTGCCAGCTCCCCCCCGGGGCAAGAGACCCAGTACTTC
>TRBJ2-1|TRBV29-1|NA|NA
CSAEGTELSYNEQFF
TGCAGCGCCGAGGGTACAGAACTCTCCTACAATGAGCAGTTCTTC
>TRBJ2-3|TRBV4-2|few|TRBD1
CASSQDQGAVDTQYF
TGTGCCAGCAGCCAAGATCAGGGGGCTGTAGATACGCAGTATTTT